This T cell receptor (beta chain) was recorded in a study of T cells in localized non-small cell lung cancer. This CDR3 comprises 13 residues. Trimming removed 6 bases at V and 7 bases at J, with 16 bases between. CDR1 is MNHEY and CDR2 is SMNVEV in the germline V gene (reference sequence). Method: immunoSEQ multiplex PCR; TCRdb's copy keeps in-frame clones and lacks some. The sample consists of around 16,000 clones, roughly four fifths of them appearing once. Study-wide results and caveats: Because researchers sequenced only one region of the tumor, heterogeneity is still possible. Among the top 100 tumor clones, a median around 60 appeared in adjacent lung. Highest T cell clonality was seen in uninvolved adjacent lung, surpassing that measured in tumor. With higher T cell density in blood came longer overall survival.

Concerning this clone itself: Antigen: not known.

This TCR came from a male donor older than 55 with stage I lung adenocarcinoma. Sequences were derived from peripheral blood, sampled before any cancer treatment. The chain uses TRBV27 and TRBJ2-7; possible D gene TRBD2, 7 bases. CDR3 sequence: CASSLRGAWEQYF. CDR3 DNA sequence: TGTGCCAGCAGCCTTCGGGGGGCATGGGAGCAGTACTTC.